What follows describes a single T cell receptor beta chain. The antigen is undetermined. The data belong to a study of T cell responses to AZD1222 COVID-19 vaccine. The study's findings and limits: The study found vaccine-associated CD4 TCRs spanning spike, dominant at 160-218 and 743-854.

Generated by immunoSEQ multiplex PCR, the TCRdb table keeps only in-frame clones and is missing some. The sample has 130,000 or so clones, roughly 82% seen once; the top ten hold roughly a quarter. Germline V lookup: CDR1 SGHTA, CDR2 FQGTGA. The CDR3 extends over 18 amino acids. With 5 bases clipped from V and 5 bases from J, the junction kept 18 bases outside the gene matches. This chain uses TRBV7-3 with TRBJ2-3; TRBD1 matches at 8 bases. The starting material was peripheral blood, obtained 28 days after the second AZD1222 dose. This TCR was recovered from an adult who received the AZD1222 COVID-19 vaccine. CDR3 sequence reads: CASSPYSVGQGGLDTQYF. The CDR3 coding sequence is TGTGCCAGCAGCCCCTATTCGGTCGGACAGGGAGGTTTAGATACGCAGTATTTT. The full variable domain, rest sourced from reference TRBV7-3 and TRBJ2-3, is GAGVSQTPSNKVTEKGKYVELRCDPISGHTALYWYRQSLGQGPEFLIYFQGTGAADDSGLPNDRFFAVRPEGSVSTLKIQRTERGDSAVYLCASSPYSVGQGGLDTQYFGPGTRLTVL.